This note documents a single T cell receptor beta chain sequence. No antigen is known for it. This entry is derived from a study of graft-versus-host responses after intestinal transplantation. Background on the study: All recipients were given anti-thymocyte globulin induction, and tacrolimus and steroids were then administered for three to four years. Overall study findings and caveats: Allografts carried high graft-versus-host to host-versus-graft clonal ratios in patients having graft-donor T cell macrochimerism. Recipient marrow harbored GvH clones, some of which surfaced first in ileum or blood.

V shed 2 bases and J 5 bases; nucleotides not matched to a gene: 7. This CDR3 is 16 amino acids long. CDR1 SGHNT and CDR2 YYREEE come from the germline V gene (reference sequence). Data came from immunoSEQ multiplex PCR; TCRdb stores just in-frame clones and leaves some out. The sample lists roughly 89,000 clones, around nine tenths occurring once. This receptor was taken from a human donor who received an intestinal transplant. Sequenced here: unstimulated CD4+ T cells sorted from spleen or lymph node cells, sampled before intestinal transplant. The chain recombines TRBV5-4 with TRBJ2-3; 11 bases agree with TRBD2. The CDR3 DNA sequence: TGTGCCAGCAGCTTTAGCGGGAGGGGCATGGTAGATACGCAGTATTTT. Protein sequence: CASSFSGRGMVDTQYF.